This T cell receptor (beta chain) was profiled in a study of graft-versus-host responses after intestinal transplantation. Study-level background: Multivisceral, liver-intestinal, or isolated intestinal grafts went to recipients. Once they had received anti-thymocyte globulin induction, all recipients took tacrolimus and steroids for about three years. Study-wide results and limits: Among recipient marrow samples, GvH clones were found; some appeared first in ileum or blood.

Germline-derived CDR1 and CDR2 are MGHRA and YSYEKL. The CDR3 consists of 17 residues. After removal of 10 bases from V and 1 base from J, the junction contained 11 bases not matched to a gene. Produced via immunoSEQ multiplex PCR; TCRdb's table is partial and in-frame only. The sample includes 18,000 or so clones, just under 95% of them seen just once. In its sample, this clone was seen once. Antigen: not known. This receptor was taken from a human patient who received an intestinal transplant, so some T cells may come from the graft donor. This chain links TRBV4-1 with TRBJ2-2, with 11 bases fitting TRBD2. The sequencing used PBMCs, collected 23 days after intestinal transplant. The CDR3 DNA follows: TGCGCCACCAGTATACCCGGGACTAGCGGGAACACCGGGGAGCTGTTTTTT. Residues: CATSIPGTSGNTGELFF.